Listed below are T cell receptor beta chains from one sample, sequenced in a study of T cells in Graves' hyperthyroidism and ophthalmopathy. TCRdb analysed the multiplex PCR reads with MiXCR anew, one entry per CDR3 protein. The sample lists 500,000 to 550,000 distinct CDR3 sequences, approximately 20% occurring once. Sequenced material: blood. Every receptor here comes from a man in his forties with Graves' ophthalmopathy. The conserved cysteine and the conserved F or W are not part of the CDR3 here. Each record gives: V gene, J gene, CDR3 protein.

TRBV9	TRBJ1-1	ASSVQWGNTEAF
TRBV24-1	TRBJ2-3	ATSDFRADGAYDTQY
TRBV3-1	TRBJ2-4	ASSQDAGLNIQY
TRBV28	TRBJ2-7	ASSSAGGLGEQY
TRBV13	TRBJ2-1	ASSRGAGLAGGNEQF
TRBV30	TRBJ1-1	AWSISLNTEAF
TRBV7-8	TRBJ2-3	AGGGANPDTQY
TRBV5-1	TRBJ1-1	ASSPEKLDTEAF
TRBV2	TRBJ2-1	ASSWLAGVGEQF
TRBV5-1	TRBJ1-2	ASSTGQAFSNYGYT
TRBV20-1	TRBJ1-5	SAYQLNSNQPQH
TRBV5-1	TRBJ1-2	ASSVTGSGYT
TRBV7-8	TRBJ2-5	ASSLAGGGPEAQY
TRBV6-1	TRBJ2-5	ASGTGIKETQY
TRBV12-3/TRBV12-4	TRBJ2-7	ASSFSRNEQY
TRBV28	TRBJ2-1	ASSSTTSGSSNEQF
TRBV6-1	TRBJ2-2	ASSRNTGELF
TRBV2	TRBJ2-5	ASRGQNFQETQY
TRBV5-6	TRBJ2-1	ASSLVGTWLEQF
TRBV4-1	TRBJ2-7	ASSQQTGGYEQY
TRBV7-8	TRBJ1-1	ASSHSRDPREAF
TRBV19	TRBJ2-5	ASSSHSVETQY
TRBV20-1	TRBJ2-5	SAKSLQETQY
TRBV11-2	TRBJ2-1	ASMPGLAHEQF
TRBV20-1	TRBJ2-2	SARRLSGELF
TRBV5-5	TRBJ2-1	ASSLEGLSYNEQF
TRBV6-5	TRBJ2-2	ASSYGQGYTGELF
TRBV28	TRBJ1-2	ASTPGTGRSYGYT
TRBV18	TRBJ2-3	ASSLLTGGETDTQY
TRBV18	TRBJ2-7	ASSGGQNYEQY
TRBV20-1	TRBJ2-7	SADGTSGNSYEQY
TRBV6-1	TRBJ1-2	ASKGDKGPYGYT
TRBV9	TRBJ2-3	ASSVATGGLATNTQY
TRBV28	TRBJ2-7	ASSPHGGGGYEQY
TRBV7-2	TRBJ2-3	ASSSVSSWADTQY
TRBV7-6	TRBJ1-1	ASSLAPRQNTEAF